This TCR beta chain was found in a study of siplizumab effects on memory and regulatory T cells (dated by TCRdb to between 2018 and 2020). With regard to the full study: The study examined how the anti-CD2 antibody siplizumab affects alloreactive T-cell subsets in allogeneic mixed lymphocyte reactions built from human PBMCs. Paper-wide results and their limitations: A naive or memory phenotype could not be assigned to roughly 80-97% of proliferating CD4+ or CD8+ clones. Of the alloreactive CD4+ clones that could be mapped, the Treg-derived share averaged almost 70% with siplizumab compared with 25% to 30% in control reactions. Unstimulated naive T cells appeared to be more diverse than memory T cells, and naive cells seemed to make a substantial contribution to the alloresponse. The cumulative frequency of alloreactive sequences that could be traced back to unstimulated CD4+ memory T cells was significantly reduced by siplizumab. Whether proliferating Tregs from siplizumab cultures actually had suppressive function was not functionally confirmed. Because sequences below about 10^-5 frequency were poorly captured, only a minor fraction of alloreactive clones could be mapped to unstimulated subsets.

Library preparation was by the immunoSEQ multiplex PCR assay. Some 1.1 x 10^5 TCR templates per sample were assayed by the deep sequencing platform. Genomic DNA extracted from sorted T cells was the material used for TCRbeta CDR3 sequencing. As for the original processing: The R programming language was used for the clonal analysis of the TCRbeta CDR3 data. Alloreactive CD4+ and CD8+ clones were identified by comparing unstimulated samples to CFSE-low samples taken after the reaction. Regulatory or non-regulatory origin was assigned to alloreactive CD4+ clones by matching of sequences to sorted unstimulated Treg and non-Treg repertoires. The table comes from immuneACCESS by way of TCRdb, which keeps in-frame sequences with V and J called. Part of the clones is missing from these tables; in studies checked, under half for an unresolved V gene and the rest for unknown reasons. For V, J and clone size, that table is used; D and trimming come from the DNA. Recorded for this sample are 57,000 or so clones; around 80% of them occurred a single time. Approximately 0.4% of the sample is held by the ten biggest clonotypes.

This clone was counted a few times. Its target antigen remains unknown. No clone much larger than this one lies a single base away; base qualities are absent. CDR1 and CDR2 (DFQATT, SNEGSKA) derive from the germline V gene (reference sequence). V lost 5 bases and J lost 8 bases, and the count of bases not matched to a germline gene is 3. The CDR3 runs 11 residues from the cysteine to the phenylalanine. Only CDR3 DNA is held: 33 bases, read in frame from base 1. In a few donor pairs, further sequencing was done on unstimulated CD8+ naive, CD4+ memory, CD8+ TEMRA, CD4+ naive and CD8+ effector memory subsets. Sorted unstimulated T cells and proliferating T cells recovered from mixed lymphocyte reactions underwent TCRbeta CDR3 sequencing. Fresh whole blood from about eleven HLA-typed healthy donors served as the source for isolating PBMCs.

The chain is encoded by TRBV20-1 joined to TRBJ1-1; TRBD1 matches 9 bases in the middle. Sequenced sample: memory CD4+ T cells sorted from blood. Taken with the paper, the label for cell subset or site translates to: unstimulated CD4+ memory T cells. The clonotype was recovered from a human donor in good health. The nucleotides read TGCAGTGCTTCGGGGACAGGGGAAGCTTTCTTT. Protein translation: CSASGTGEAFF.